This record looks at one T cell receptor (beta chain) sequence and its context. What it recognizes is unknown. Reverse transcribed after extraction, RNA yielded cDNA as the sequencing template. Repertoires were generated with immunoSEQ multiplex PCR, while TCRdb's copy carries only in-frame clones and drops some. The sample lists about 200,000 clones, 60% occurring once. Treatment: oral pan-JAK inhibitor, 5-10 mg twice daily. Alopecia areata patients had lesional scalp punch biopsies and peripheral blood taken from them. These data come from a study of CD8+ T cells in alopecia areata. Study summary: Treated patients were scored for severity by percent of scalp affected.

The CDR3 has 14 amino acids. Looked up from germline, CDR1 is SEHNR and CDR2 is FQNEAQ (reference sequence). The V and J ends lost 0 bases and 5 bases, in that order; junction bases with no gene match: 3. Findings and caveats of the study: Patients shared TCRs less clearly than mice did, possibly owing to HLA. Whether baseline CD8+ expansion is linked to response remains uncertain, given a single nonresponder.

The V call is TRBV7-9, the J call TRBJ1-2; TRBD1 aligns across 7 bases. The sequence was collected from a human donor with alopecia areata. The sequences come from CD4+ T cells sorted from blood, collected at week 24, from a patient treated with tofacitinib. The CDR3 coding sequence is TGTGCCAGCAGCTTAGCCGGGACAGCATATGGCTACACCTTC. Protein product: CASSLAGTAYGYTF.